These 18 T cell receptor beta chains originate from one sample sequenced in a study of cytomegalovirus exposure and HLA in healthy donors. Primers: 60 Vbeta forward and 13 Jbeta reverse. Produced via immunoSEQ multiplex PCR; TCRdb's table is partial and in-frame only. The sample carries some 130,000 clones, 77% recorded once. The sample comprised PBMCs. These receptors came from a woman aged 40-49 years in good health and CMV-seronegative.

The chain uses TRBV28 and TRBJ1-5, with D hard to call. This CDR3 is 12 amino acids long. V lost 5 bases and J 5 bases, leaving 7 bases between the germline ends. Germline V lookup: CDR1 MDHEN, CDR2 SYDVKM. Written as DNA, the CDR3 is TGTGCCAGCAGTACTCTGTATCAGCCCCAGCATTTT. This gives the protein CASSTLYQPQHF.

Remarks on this clone: Compared with germline, one end of the junction differs, possibly owing to a read error. Other DNA sequences from this sample encode an identical CDR3 as well. This sequence joins TRBV27 and TRBJ1-6; D perhaps matches TRBD1 (5 bases). The CDR3 contains 17 residues. Germline values: CDR1 MNHEY, CDR2 SMNVEV (reference sequence). The CDR3 protein is CASSRARASSYNSPLHF. CDR3 in DNA: TGTGCCAGCAGTAGGGCCAGGGCGAGCTCCTATAATTCGCCCCTCCACTTT.

J is TRBJ2-5 and V is TRBV4-3; D uncertain. V was pared by 0 bases and J by 7 bases, with 6 bases between. The CDR3 contains 12 residues. Germline CDR1 is LGHNA and CDR2 is YSLEER. The CDR3 DNA is TGCGCCAGCAGCCAAGATTCAGGGACCCAGTACTTC. It is translated as CASSQDSGTQYF.

The chain links TRBV13 to TRBJ1-4; TRBD1 aligns across 10 bases. The CDR3 is 16 amino acids. Germline CDR1 and CDR2: PRHDT and FYEKMQ (reference sequence). The junction had 6 bases not matched to a gene; V was cut back by 1 base and J by 7 bases. The CDR3, as DNA: TGTGCCAGCAGCTTAGAGCGACAGGGGGCCGCTGAAAAACTGTTTTTT. It codes for CASSLERQGAAEKLFF.

This clone was seen a few times. The chain is built from TRBV29-1 and TRBJ2-7; 8 nucleotides align to TRBD1. J gave up 2 bases and V 0 bases, and 3 bases lay outside the gene matches. CDR1 is SQVTM, CDR2 ANQGSEA, per germline. CDR3 length: 14 amino acids. This CDR3 reads CSVEEGTGPYEQYF. CDR3 sequence (DNA): TGCAGCGTTGAAGAGGGGACAGGCCCCTACGAGCAGTACTTC.

This chain joins TRBV4-3 and TRBJ1-2; 9 bases agree with TRBD1. CDR1 LGHNA and CDR2 YSLEER come from the germline V gene. With 3 bases clipped from V and 4 bases from J, the junction kept 3 bases outside the gene matches. CDR3 size: 14 residues. DNA of the CDR3: TGCGCCAGCAGCCAGTCGACAGGGGGCTATGGCTACACCTTC. Its translation is CASSQSTGGYGYTF.

This clone was detected only a few times. The rearrangement uses TRBV6-6 and TRBJ2-1; 9 bases match TRBD2. The germline V gene encodes CDR1 MNHNY and CDR2 SVGAGI (reference sequence). The CDR3 runs 15 residues. Trimming at V came to 2 bases and at J to 4 bases, leaving 3 bases not matched to a gene. The CDR3 loop is CASSYGGGVYNEQFF. CDR3 DNA: TGTGCCAGCAGTTACGGCGGGGGGGTGTACAATGAGCAGTTCTTC.

J is TRBJ1-1 and V is TRBV28; 7 nucleotides match TRBD1. The length of the CDR3 is 15 residues. Trimming cost V 5 bases and J 1 base; bases outside gene matches: 7. The germline CDR1 and CDR2 sequences are MDHEN and SYDVKM. The CDR3 region has the DNA TGTGCCAGCAGTGTATCCGGGACAGAGAACACTGAAGCTTTCTTT. It yields the protein CASSVSGTENTEAFF.

This clone was seen only a few times. The V gene is TRBV29-1, the J gene TRBJ2-5; 8 positions agree with TRBD2. The J call is in doubt because the DNA end fits TRBJ2-7 better. The CDR3 length is 13 residues. Germline lookup yields CDR1 SQVTM and CDR2 ANQGSEA. The DNA for the CDR3 is TGCAGCCGACGGTTAGCGGGGTCCTACGAGCAGTACTTC. It translates to CSRRLAGSYEQYF.

This clone was seen only a few times. The rearrangement joins TRBV4-3 to TRBJ1-1; 7 bases align to TRBD1. The CDR3 runs to 14 residues. The germline V gene has CDR1 LGHNA and CDR2 YSLEER. The V segment lost 0 bases and the J segment 6 bases; nucleotides outside the gene matches: 4. CDR3 in DNA: TGCGCCAGCAGCCAAGACCAGGGGGTAGCTGAAGCTTTCTTT. Residues: CASSQDQGVAEAFF.

This clone appeared a few times. The rearrangement links TRBV6-1 to TRBJ1-5; tentative D call: TRBD1 (5 bases). This CDR3 has 13 residues. Germline values: CDR1 MNHNS, CDR2 SASEGT. V was cut by 6 bases and J by 9 bases, with 15 bases left in between. The CDR3 sequence is CASSARQGLPQHF. The CDR3 nucleotides are TGTGCCAGCAGCGCGAGGCAGGGTTTGCCCCAGCATTTT.

This clone has more than one count but fewer than ten. V usage is TRBV27 and J usage is TRBJ2-7; TRBD1 might be the D (5 bases). The CDR3 has 16 residues. Germline values: CDR1 MNHEY, CDR2 SMNVEV (reference sequence). The V and J ends lost 5 bases and 6 bases respectively, with 23 bases between them. In DNA form, the CDR3 reads TGTGCCAGCAGTGGAACCAGGGAATTTTATCGATTCGAGCAGTACTTC. It specifies CASSGTREFYRFEQYF.

The J gene is TRBJ2-5, the V gene TRBV7-8; unclear D gene. The germline V and J ends were trimmed by 1 base and 1 base, with 7 bases remaining between them. This CDR3 region has 14 residues. The V gene's germline CDR1 is SGHVS and CDR2 FQNEAQ. CDR3 DNA sequence: TGTGCCAGCAGCTTAGAATTCAGCCAAGAGACCCAGTACTTC. Protein sequence: CASSLEFSQETQYF.

The CDR3 is CASSRITSALNTGELFF. CDR3 DNA sequence: TGCGCCAGCAGCAGGATAACTAGTGCCCTGAACACCGGGGAGCTGTTTTTT. The V gene is TRBV5-1, the J gene TRBJ2-2, with D tentatively TRBD2 (5 bases). CDR1 and CDR2 (germline): SGHRS, YFSETQ. V was cut by 4 bases and J by 1 base, with 17 bases left in between. The length of the CDR3 is 17 residues.

This chain connects TRBV5-6 to TRBJ1-2; the D gene is possibly TRBD1 (6 bases). Per the germline V gene, CDR1 is SGHDT and CDR2 is YYEEEE. CDR3 length: 13 residues. Trimming pared 4 bases from V and 3 bases from J, leaving 10 bases between. CDR3: CASSPGTYYGYTF. In DNA form, the CDR3 reads TGTGCCAGCAGCCCCGGGACATACTATGGCTACACCTTC.

The chain carries TRBV5-1 and TRBJ1-2; 7 bases agree with TRBD1. From germline, CDR1 is SGHRS and CDR2 YFSETQ. The CDR3 spans 17 residues. Trimming at V came to 0 bases and at J to 4 bases, leaving 12 bases not matched to a gene. The CDR3 reads CASSLVGQRFGGYGYTF. The CDR3 DNA reads TGCGCCAGCAGCTTGGTGGGACAGAGATTTGGGGGCTATGGCTACACCTTC.

The V gene is TRBV23-1, the J gene TRBJ1-2; 9 positions agree with TRBD1. TRBV23-1 is an ORF, and what it does is uncertain. The CDR3 spans 15 residues. The V gene end was trimmed by 3 bases and the J gene end by 3 bases; junction bases not matched to a gene: 5. CDR3 sequence (DNA): TGCGCCAGCAGTCAGGGACAGGGAATAGACTATGGCTACACCTTC. Its translation: CASSQGQGIDYGYTF.

The chain is built from TRBV10-1 and TRBJ2-5; 11 nucleotides match TRBD2. Germline V CDR1 and CDR2: WNHNN, SYGVQD (reference sequence). J was trimmed by 4 bases and V by 3 bases; bases with no gene match: 1. The CDR3 has 14 residues. CDR3 in DNA: TGCGCCAGCAGTGAAGGGACTAGCGGAGAGACCCAGTACTTC. Translated: CASSEGTSGETQYF.